This passage covers 13 T cell receptor beta chains from one sample sequenced in a study of T cells in Graves' hyperthyroidism and ophthalmopathy. Template material for amplifying TCR beta CDR3 regions consisted of RNA transcripts. Initially, a first-round RT-PCR of the TCR CDR3 employed the HTBI primer set. TCRdb re-called the multiplex PCR reads through MiXCR, storing one row per CDR3 protein. The sample includes some 570,000 distinct CDR3 sequences, 11% to 15% of them seen just once. What was sequenced was blood. Receptors were obtained from a woman younger than 35 with Graves' ophthalmopathy.

This clonotype has more than one count but fewer than ten. The rearrangement links TRBV19 to TRBJ1-1; no clear D. The CDR3 has 13 amino acids. Germline V lookup: CDR1 LNHDA, CDR2 SQIVND (reference sequence). V lost 7 bases and J 8 bases, leaving 17 bases between the germline ends. The CDR3 sequence is CASTSDVRTEAFF. In DNA form, the CDR3 reads TGTGCCAGTACCTCGGACGTTCGTACGGAAGCTTTCTTT.

This clonotype was found many times. This chain uses TRBV28 with TRBJ2-3, with no clear D. Germline assignment: CDR1 MDHEN and CDR2 SYDVKM. The CDR3 covers 13 residues. With 6 bases removed from V and 7 bases from J, the gap between germline ends came to 14 bases. CDR3 sequence reads: CASRTPQSNTQYF. For the CDR3, the DNA is TGTGCCAGCAGGACGCCCCAGAGCAATACGCAGTATTTT. Full variable domain (outside the CDR3, taken from reference TRBV28 and TRBJ2-3): DVKVTQSSRYLVKRTGEKVFLECVQDMDHENMFWYRQDPGLGLRLIYFSYDVKMKEKGDIPEGYSVSREKKERFSLILESASTNQTSMYLCASRTPQSNTQYFGPGTRLTVL.

This clonotype showed up just a few times. J is TRBJ1-1 and V is TRBV12-3 or TRBV12-4; D remains unclear. Trimming pared 10 bases from V and 0 bases from J, leaving 12 bases between. This CDR3 spans 13 amino acids. This CDR3 is CATHDAVNTEAFF. Written as DNA, the CDR3 is TGTGCCACCCACGACGCGGTGAACACTGAAGCTTTCTTT.

The sample holds many counts of this clonotype. The chain combines TRBV7-2 with TRBJ1-2; 7 nucleotides align to TRBD1. With 1 base clipped from V and 4 bases from J, the junction kept 6 bases outside the gene matches. Germline values: CDR1 SGHTA, CDR2 FQGNSA. This CDR3 has 15 amino acids. This CDR3 is CASSLGRTGRYGYTF. In DNA, the CDR3 is TGTGCCAGCAGCTTAGGGAGGACAGGCCGCTATGGCTACACCTTC.

In its sample, this clonotype was seen many times. The gene calls are TRBV10-3 and TRBJ2-3, with 9 bases that match TRBD1. In germline, CDR1 is ENHRY, CDR2 SYGVKD. V shed 10 bases and J 3 bases; nucleotides not matched to a gene: 2. This CDR3 spans 12 amino acids. DNA for the CDR3: TGTGCCACCGGACAGGGGACAGATACGCAGTATTTT. Translation gives CATGQGTDTQYF.

V usage is TRBV5-4 and J usage is TRBJ1-5, with 8 nucleotides matching TRBD1. Looked up from germline, CDR1 is SGHNT and CDR2 is YYREEE (reference sequence). The trim removed 4 bases at V and 1 base at J, leaving 10 bases unmatched. The length of the CDR3 is 17 residues. CDR3 bases: TGTGCCAGCAGCCCCCAGGACAGGGAGCTAAGCAATCAGCCCCAGCATTTT. As protein: CASSPQDRELSNQPQHF.

J is TRBJ2-7 and V is TRBV18; TRBD2 matches at 9 bases. CDR1 KGHSH and CDR2 LQKENI come from the germline V gene. The J segment lost 2 bases and the V segment lost 7 bases, leaving 9 bases of the junction unmatched. The CDR3 contains 15 residues. The CDR3 nucleotides read TGTGCCAGCTTACTAAGCGGGGGGACCGCCTACGAGCAGTACTTC. Protein product: CASLLSGGTAYEQYF. Full variable domain (outside the CDR3, taken from reference TRBV18 and TRBJ2-7): NAGVMQNPRHLVRRRGQEARLRCSPMKGHSHVYWYRQLPEEGLKFMVYLQKENIIDESGMPKERFSAEFPKEGPSILRIQQVVRGDSAAYFCASLLSGGTAYEQYFGPGTRLTVT.

This clonotype was seen many times. The V and J genes are TRBV12-3 or TRBV12-4 and TRBJ2-3, with TRBD2 identical over 8 bases. The CDR3 extends over 16 amino acids. With 5 bases clipped from V and 0 bases from J, the junction kept 7 bases outside the gene matches. The CDR3 here is CASSEVLAESTDTQYF. For the CDR3, the DNA is TGTGCCAGCAGTGAGGTACTAGCGGAGAGCACAGATACGCAGTATTTT.

Regarding this clonotype: A much larger clone is a single base away; this may be a read error. The V call is TRBV10-3, the J call TRBJ2-7; TRBD2 matches at 11 bases. The V and J ends lost 3 bases and 3 bases, in that order; junction bases with no gene match: 19. The germline V gene encodes CDR1 ENHRY and CDR2 SYGVKD. The length of the CDR3 is 20 residues. CDR3 region: CAISEATNLGLAAIYYEQYF. CDR3 bases: TGTGCCATCAGTGAAGCGACCAACCTGGGACTAGCGGCGATCTACTACGAGCAGTACTTC.

This clonotype was observed many times. J is TRBJ2-5 and V is TRBV12-3 or TRBV12-4; 8 bases are shared with TRBD2. The CDR3 totals 14 residues. Losses at the gene ends were 6 bases for V and 5 bases for J; bases not matched to a gene: 8. The DNA of the CDR3 is TGTGCCAGCAGGACCTCCGGGGGGGGGGAGACCCAGTACTTC. Translated, it gives CASRTSGGGETQYF.

The chain carries TRBV5-8 and TRBJ2-7; the match to TRBD2 covers 10 bases. This CDR3 is 20 amino acids long. V lost 3 bases to trimming and J lost 3 bases; unmatched junction nucleotides: 21. From germline, CDR1 is SGHTS and CDR2 YDEGEE. In DNA form, the CDR3 reads TGTGCCAGCAGCTCAGTCGCACTAGCGGGATCACCTAAATCGAACTACGAGCAGTACTTC. Its protein is CASSSVALAGSPKSNYEQYF.

V gene TRBV27 combines with J gene TRBJ1-6; 8 bases map to TRBD1. CDR3 size: 14 residues. The V gene's germline CDR1 is MNHEY and CDR2 SMNVEV (reference sequence). The trim removed 3 bases at V and 9 bases at J, leaving 4 bases unmatched. The CDR3 protein is CASSFGTGGSPLHF. CDR3 DNA: TGTGCCAGCAGTTTCGGGACAGGCGGTTCACCCCTCCACTTT.

The V gene is TRBV6-5, the J gene TRBJ2-3, with D unclear. From germline, CDR1 is MNHEY and CDR2 SVGAGI. V was clipped by 0 bases and J by 4 bases, with 11 bases between them. There are 15 residues in the CDR3. The DNA of the CDR3 is TGTGCCAGCAGTTACTCGATTCACGGTGCAGATACGCAGTATTTT. It yields the protein CASSYSIHGADTQYF.